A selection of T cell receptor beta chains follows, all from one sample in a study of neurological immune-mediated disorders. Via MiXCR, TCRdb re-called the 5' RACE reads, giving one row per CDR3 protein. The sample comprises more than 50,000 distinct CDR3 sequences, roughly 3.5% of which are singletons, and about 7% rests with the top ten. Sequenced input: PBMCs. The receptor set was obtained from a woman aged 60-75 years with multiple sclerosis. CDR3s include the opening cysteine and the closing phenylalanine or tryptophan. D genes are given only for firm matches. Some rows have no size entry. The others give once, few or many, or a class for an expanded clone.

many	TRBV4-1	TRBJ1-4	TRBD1	CASRNAGGLNEKLFF	TGCGCCAGCAGGAACGCAGGGGGCCTAAATGAAAAACTGTTTTTT
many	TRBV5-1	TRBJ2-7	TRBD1	CASSRTSTGGAYEQYF	TGCGCCAGCAGCCGGACCTCGACAGGGGGCGCATACGAGCAGTACTTC
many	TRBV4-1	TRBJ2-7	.	CASSQEPAGFYEQYF	TGCGCCAGCAGCCAAGAACCCGCAGGGTTCTACGAGCAGTACTTC
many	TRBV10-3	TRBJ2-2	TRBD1	CATRTMTGTGTGELFF	TGTGCCACCCGAACCATGACAGGGACCGGTACCGGGGAGCTGTTTTTT
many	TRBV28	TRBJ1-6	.	CASSLLAQGQYNSPLHF	TGTGCCAGCAGTTTACTGGCCCAGGGCCAGTATAATTCACCCCTCCACTTT
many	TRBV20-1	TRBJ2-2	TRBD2	CSAAGTSGRLTGELFF	TGCAGTGCCGCCGGGACTAGCGGGAGACTCACCGGGGAGCTGTTTTTT
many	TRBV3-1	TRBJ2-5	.	CASSPWTERQETQYF	TGTGCCAGCAGCCCATGGACAGAAAGACAAGAGACCCAGTACTTC
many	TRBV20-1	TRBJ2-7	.	CSAARVGREQYF	TGCAGTGCCGCCCGAGTCGGGCGCGAGCAGTACTTC
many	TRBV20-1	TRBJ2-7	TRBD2	CSAPLAGEVEQYF	TGCAGTGCTCCTCTAGCGGGGGAAGTCGAGCAGTACTTC
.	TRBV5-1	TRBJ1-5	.	CASRPGSGSNQPQHF	TGCGCCAGCAGACCTGGTTCAGGATCCAATCAGCCCCAGCATTTT
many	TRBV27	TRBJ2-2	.	CASRYRTGELFF	TGTGCCAGCAGATACAGAACCGGGGAGCTGTTTTTT
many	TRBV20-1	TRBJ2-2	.	CSARDAASYTGELFF	TGCAGTGCTAGAGATGCAGCGTCATACACCGGGGAGCTGTTTTTT